The TCR beta chain under discussion was sequenced for a study of cytomegalovirus exposure and HLA in healthy donors. Study as a whole: The study placed 80% to 90% of its approximately 360 genotyped donors in the Caucasian-associated ancestry cluster. Study results and limitations: HLA restriction was apparent for most CMV-associated TCR beta chains in a later analysis. Fewer N-insertions than the 666-donor mean were reportedly shown by an Asian-associated ancestry cluster in a later analysis.

This PCR relied on a set of 60 Vbeta primers and 13 Jbeta primers. Libraries were prepared by immunoSEQ multiplex PCR; TCRdb keeps only in-frame clonotypes and omits some of them. Seen here are tens of thousands of clones, roughly 70% observed once, and the top ten hold nearly 25%. In regard to this clone: The antigen is undetermined.

The TCR was taken from a man aged 50 or older in good health and CMV-seropositive. Material: PBMCs.

CDR3 in DNA: TGTGCCAGCAGCCCCGACAGGGAACCTAACTATGGCTACACCTTC. It specifies CASSPDREPNYGYTF. V gene TRBV6-5 combines with J gene TRBJ1-2; TRBD1 aligns across 7 bases. The CDR3 extends over 15 amino acids. The trim removed 6 bases at V and 0 bases at J, leaving 7 bases unmatched. CDR1 is MNHEY, CDR2 SVGAGI, per germline.